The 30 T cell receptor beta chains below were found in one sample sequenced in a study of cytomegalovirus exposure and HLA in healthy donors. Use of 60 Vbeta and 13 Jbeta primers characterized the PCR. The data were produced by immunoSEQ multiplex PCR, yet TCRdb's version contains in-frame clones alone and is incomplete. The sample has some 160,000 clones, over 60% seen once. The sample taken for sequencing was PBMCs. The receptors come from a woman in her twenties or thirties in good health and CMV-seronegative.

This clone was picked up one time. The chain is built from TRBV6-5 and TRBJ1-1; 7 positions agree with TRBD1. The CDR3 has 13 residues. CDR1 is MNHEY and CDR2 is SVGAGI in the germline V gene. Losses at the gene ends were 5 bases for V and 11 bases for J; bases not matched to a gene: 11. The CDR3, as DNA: TGTGCCAGCAGTCCGGCTGTGACAGGGAGCGCTTTCTTT. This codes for CASSPAVTGSAFF.

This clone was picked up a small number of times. The CDR3 DNA follows: TGTGCCTGGAGCTTAGGACAGGGATTAGCTGAAGCTTTCTTT. Translated, it gives CAWSLGQGLAEAFF. The chain carries TRBV30 and TRBJ1-1, with 8 bases that match TRBD1. This CDR3 comprises 14 residues. V was pared by 3 bases and J by 6 bases, with 9 bases of the junction left unmatched. CDR1 is GTSNPN and CDR2 is SVGIG in the germline V gene (reference sequence). Based on the CDR3 plus reference TRBV30 and TRBJ1-1, the full variable domain is SQTIHQWPATLVQPVGSPLSLECTVEGTSNPNLYWYRQAAGRGLQLLFYSVGIGQISSEVPQNLSASRPQDRQFILSSKKLLLSDSGFYLCAWSLGQGLAEAFFGQGTRLTVV.

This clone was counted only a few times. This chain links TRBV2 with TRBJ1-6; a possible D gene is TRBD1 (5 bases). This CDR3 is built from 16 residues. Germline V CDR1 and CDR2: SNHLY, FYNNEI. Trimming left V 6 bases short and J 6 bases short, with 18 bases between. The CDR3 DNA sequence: TGTGCCAGCAGCGCCGACCCAGGGTATCGTAATTCACCCCTCCACTTT. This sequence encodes CASSADPGYRNSPLHF.

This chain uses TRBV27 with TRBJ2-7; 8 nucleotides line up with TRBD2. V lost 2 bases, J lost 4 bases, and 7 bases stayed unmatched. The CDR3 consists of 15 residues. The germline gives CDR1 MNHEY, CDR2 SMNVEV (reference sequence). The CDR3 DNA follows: TGTGCCAGCAGTTTAACAAGGACTAGCAAGTACGAGCAGTACTTC. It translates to CASSLTRTSKYEQYF.

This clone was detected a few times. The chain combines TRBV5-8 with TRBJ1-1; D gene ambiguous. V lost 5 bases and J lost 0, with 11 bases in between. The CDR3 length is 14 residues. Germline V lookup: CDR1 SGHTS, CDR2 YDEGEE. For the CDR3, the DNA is TGTGCCAGCAGGCGGGAATTCGTGAACACTGAAGCTTTCTTT. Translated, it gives CASRREFVNTEAFF.

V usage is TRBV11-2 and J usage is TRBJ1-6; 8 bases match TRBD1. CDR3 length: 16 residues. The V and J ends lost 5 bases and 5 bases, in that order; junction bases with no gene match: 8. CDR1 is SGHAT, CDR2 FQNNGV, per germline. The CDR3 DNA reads TGTGCCAGCAGCGATGGACAGGGCGAGGATAATTCACCCCTCCACTTT. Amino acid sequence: CASSDGQGEDNSPLHF.

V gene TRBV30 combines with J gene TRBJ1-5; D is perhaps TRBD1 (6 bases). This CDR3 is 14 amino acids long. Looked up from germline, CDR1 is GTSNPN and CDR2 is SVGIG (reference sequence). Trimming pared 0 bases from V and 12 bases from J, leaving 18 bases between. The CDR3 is CAWSVQAGATLQHF. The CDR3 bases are TGTGCCTGGAGTGTACAGGCGGGGGCAACGCTCCAGCATTTT.

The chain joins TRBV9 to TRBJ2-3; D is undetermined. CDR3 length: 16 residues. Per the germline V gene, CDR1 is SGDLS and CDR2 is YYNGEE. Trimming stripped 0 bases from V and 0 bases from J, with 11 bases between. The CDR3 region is CASSVEGIASTDTQYF. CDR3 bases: TGTGCCAGCAGCGTAGAAGGAATAGCTAGCACAGATACGCAGTATTTT.

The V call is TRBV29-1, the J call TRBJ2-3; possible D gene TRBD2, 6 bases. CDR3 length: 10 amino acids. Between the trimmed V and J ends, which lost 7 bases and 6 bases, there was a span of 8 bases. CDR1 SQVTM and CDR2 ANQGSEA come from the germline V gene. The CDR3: CSGRGDTQYF. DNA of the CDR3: TGCAGCGGGAGGGGCGATACGCAGTATTTT.

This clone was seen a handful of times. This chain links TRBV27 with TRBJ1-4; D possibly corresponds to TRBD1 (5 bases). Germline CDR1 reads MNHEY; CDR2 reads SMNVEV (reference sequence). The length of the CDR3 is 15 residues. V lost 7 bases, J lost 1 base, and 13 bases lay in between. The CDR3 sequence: CASKPWGGTNEKLFF. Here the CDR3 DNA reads TGTGCCAGCAAACCTTGGGGGGGAACTAATGAAAAACTGTTTTTT.

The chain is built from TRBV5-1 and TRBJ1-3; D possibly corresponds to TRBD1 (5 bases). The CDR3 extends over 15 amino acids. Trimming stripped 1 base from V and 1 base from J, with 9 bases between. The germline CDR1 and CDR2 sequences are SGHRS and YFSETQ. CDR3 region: CASSLMGGSGNTIYF. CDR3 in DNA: TGCGCCAGCAGCTTGATGGGGGGTTCTGGAAACACCATATATTTT.

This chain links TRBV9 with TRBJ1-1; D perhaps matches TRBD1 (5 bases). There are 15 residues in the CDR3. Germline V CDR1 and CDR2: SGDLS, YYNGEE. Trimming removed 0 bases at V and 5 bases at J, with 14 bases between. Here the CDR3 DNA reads TGTGCCAGCAGCGTAGAAGTTTCAGGGACTACTGAAGCTTTCTTT. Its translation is CASSVEVSGTTEAFF.

The CDR3 DNA reads as TGTGCCAGCAGCTTACGGCAGGCCCCCTCTGGAAACACCATATATTTT. This encodes CASSLRQAPSGNTIYF. This chain connects TRBV7-2 to TRBJ1-3; D not certain. Germline CDR1 SGHTA, CDR2 FQGNSA. CDR3 length: 16 amino acids. V was clipped by 2 bases and J by 0 bases, with 11 bases between them.

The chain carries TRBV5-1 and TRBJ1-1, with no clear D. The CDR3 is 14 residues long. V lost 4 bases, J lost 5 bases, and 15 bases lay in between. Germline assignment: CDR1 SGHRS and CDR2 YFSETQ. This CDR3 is CASSVKEIGTEAFF. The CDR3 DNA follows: TGCGCCAGCAGCGTGAAGGAGATCGGGACTGAAGCTTTCTTT.

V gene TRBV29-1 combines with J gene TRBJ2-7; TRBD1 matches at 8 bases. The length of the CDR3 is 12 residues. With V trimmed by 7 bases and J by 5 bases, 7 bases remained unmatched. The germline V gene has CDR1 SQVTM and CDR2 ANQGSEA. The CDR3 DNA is TGCAGCGCCGGACAGGGTCCCCACGAGCAGTACTTC. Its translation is CSAGQGPHEQYF.

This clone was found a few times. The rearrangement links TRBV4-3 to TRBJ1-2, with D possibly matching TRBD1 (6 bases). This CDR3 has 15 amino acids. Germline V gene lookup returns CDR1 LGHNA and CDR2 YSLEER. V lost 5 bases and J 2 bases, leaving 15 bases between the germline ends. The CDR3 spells CASSERITGNYGYTF. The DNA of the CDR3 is TGCGCCAGCAGCGAGAGGATTACAGGGAACTATGGCTACACCTTC.

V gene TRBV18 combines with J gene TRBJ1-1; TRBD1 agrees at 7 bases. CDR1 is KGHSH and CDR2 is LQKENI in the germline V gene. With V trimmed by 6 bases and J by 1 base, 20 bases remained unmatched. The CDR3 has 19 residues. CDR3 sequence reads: CASSPYGVDREEANTEAFF. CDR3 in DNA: TGTGCCAGCTCCCCCTACGGGGTCGACAGGGAAGAGGCGAACACTGAAGCTTTCTTT.

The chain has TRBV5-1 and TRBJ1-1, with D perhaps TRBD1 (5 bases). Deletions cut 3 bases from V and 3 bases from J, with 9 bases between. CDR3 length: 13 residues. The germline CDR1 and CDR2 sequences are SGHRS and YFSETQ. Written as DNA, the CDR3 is TGCGCCAGCAGCTGGGGGGGGGACACTGAAGCTTTCTTT. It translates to CASSWGGDTEAFF.

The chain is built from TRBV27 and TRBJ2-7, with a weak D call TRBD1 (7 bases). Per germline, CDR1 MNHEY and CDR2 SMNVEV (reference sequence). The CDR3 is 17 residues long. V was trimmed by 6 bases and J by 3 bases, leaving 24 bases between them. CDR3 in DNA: TGTGCCAGCAGAACACCATTCCTGCGACAGGGAGGCTACGAGCAGTACTTC. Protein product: CASRTPFLRQGGYEQYF.

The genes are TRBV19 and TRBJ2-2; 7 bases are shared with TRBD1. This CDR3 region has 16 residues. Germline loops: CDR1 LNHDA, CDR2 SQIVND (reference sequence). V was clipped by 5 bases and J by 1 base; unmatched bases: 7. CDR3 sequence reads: CASSAQDRVNTGELFF. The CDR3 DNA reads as TGTGCCAGTAGTGCTCAAGACAGGGTGAACACCGGGGAGCTGTTTTTT. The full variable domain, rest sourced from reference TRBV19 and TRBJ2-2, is DGGITQSPKYLFRKEGQNVTLSCEQNLNHDAMYWYRQDPGQGLRLIYYSQIVNDFQKGDIAEGYSVSREKKESFPLTVTSAQKNPTAFYLCASSAQDRVNTGELFFGEGSRLTVL.

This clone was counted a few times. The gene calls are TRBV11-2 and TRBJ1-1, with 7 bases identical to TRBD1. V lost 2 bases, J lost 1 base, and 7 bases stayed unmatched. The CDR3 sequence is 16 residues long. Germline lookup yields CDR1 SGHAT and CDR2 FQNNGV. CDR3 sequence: CASSLRGDSSNTEAFF. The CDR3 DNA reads TGTGCCAGCAGCTTAAGGGGGGACAGCTCGAACACTGAAGCTTTCTTT.

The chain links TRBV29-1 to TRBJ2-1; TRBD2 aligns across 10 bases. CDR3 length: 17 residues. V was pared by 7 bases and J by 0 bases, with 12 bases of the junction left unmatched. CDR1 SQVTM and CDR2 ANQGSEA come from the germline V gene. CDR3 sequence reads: CSARRALAGTSYNEQFF. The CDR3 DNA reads TGCAGCGCTAGGAGGGCACTAGCGGGGACCTCCTACAATGAGCAGTTCTTC.

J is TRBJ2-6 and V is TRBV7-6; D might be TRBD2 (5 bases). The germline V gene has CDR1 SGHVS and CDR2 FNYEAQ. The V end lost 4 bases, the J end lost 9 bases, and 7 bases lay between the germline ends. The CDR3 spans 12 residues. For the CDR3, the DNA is TGTGCCAGCAGCTCAGGAGGCAACGTCCTGACTTTC. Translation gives CASSSGGNVLTF.

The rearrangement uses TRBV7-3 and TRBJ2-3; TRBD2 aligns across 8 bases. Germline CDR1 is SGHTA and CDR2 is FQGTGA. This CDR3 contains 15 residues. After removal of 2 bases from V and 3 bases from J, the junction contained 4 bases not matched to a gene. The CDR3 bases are TGTGCCAGCAGCTTAGTCGGGGGGGTTACAGATACGCAGTATTTT. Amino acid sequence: CASSLVGGVTDTQYF.

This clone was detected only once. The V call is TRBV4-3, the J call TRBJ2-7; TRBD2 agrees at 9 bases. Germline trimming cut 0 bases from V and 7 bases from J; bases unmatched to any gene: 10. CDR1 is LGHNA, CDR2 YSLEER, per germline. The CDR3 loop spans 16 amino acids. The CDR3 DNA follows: TGCGCCAGCAGCCAAGATGAAAGCGGGGGGTCGGGTGAGCAGTACTTC. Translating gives CASSQDESGGSGEQYF.

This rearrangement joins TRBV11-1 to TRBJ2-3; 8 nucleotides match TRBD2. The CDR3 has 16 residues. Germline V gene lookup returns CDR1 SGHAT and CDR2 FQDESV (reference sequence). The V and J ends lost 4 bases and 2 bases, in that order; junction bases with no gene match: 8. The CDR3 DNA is TGTGCCAGCAGCTCATGGACTAGCCTTAACACAGATACGCAGTATTTT. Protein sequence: CASSSWTSLNTDTQYF.

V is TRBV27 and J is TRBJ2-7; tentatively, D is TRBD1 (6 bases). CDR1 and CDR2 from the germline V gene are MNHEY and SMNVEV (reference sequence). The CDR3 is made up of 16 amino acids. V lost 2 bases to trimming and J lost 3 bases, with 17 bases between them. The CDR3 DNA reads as TGTGCCAGCAGTTTAAGCCCACCGGGACAAATCTACGAGCAGTACTTC. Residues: CASSLSPPGQIYEQYF.

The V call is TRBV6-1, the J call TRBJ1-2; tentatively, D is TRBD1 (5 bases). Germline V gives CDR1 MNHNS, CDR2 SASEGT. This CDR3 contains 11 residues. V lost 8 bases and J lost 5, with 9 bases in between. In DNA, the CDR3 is TGTGCCAGCTATTCAGGGTATGGCTACACCTTC. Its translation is CASYSGYGYTF.

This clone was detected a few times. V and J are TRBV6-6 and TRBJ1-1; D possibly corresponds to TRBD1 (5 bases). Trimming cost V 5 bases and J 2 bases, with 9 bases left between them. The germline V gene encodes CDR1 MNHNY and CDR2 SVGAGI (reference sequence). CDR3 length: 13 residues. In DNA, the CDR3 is TGTGCCAGCAGTCTTGACAGTAACACTGAAGCTTTCTTT. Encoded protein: CASSLDSNTEAFF.

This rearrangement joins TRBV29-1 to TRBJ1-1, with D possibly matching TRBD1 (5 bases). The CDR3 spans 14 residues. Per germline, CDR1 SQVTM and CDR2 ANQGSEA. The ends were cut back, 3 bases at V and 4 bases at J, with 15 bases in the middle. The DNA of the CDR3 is TGCAGCGTTGATAAAGACAGCCCCCTCACTGAAGCTTTCTTT. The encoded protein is CSVDKDSPLTEAFF.